Detailed here is one T cell receptor (beta chain). Its target is unknown. The protocol was immunoSEQ multiplex PCR, while the TCRdb copy is restricted to in-frame clones and leaves out a portion. The table lists about 5,500 clones, approximately 96% of them singletons. The data stem from a study of naive CD8 T cells in extremely preterm neonates. Adult controls were healthy nonsmokers aged about 18-55 years, median approximately 39 years. Sorted cells: live naive CD8+ T cells, CD45RA+CCR7+, Annexin V-negative. Each sample had roughly 17,000–110,000 sorted naive CD8+ T cells. CDR3 length: 15 residues. The ends lost 6 bases at V and 3 bases at J; junction bases unmatched: 9. In germline, CDR1 is LNHDA, CDR2 SQIVND (reference sequence). General observations from the study: CDR3 nucleotide sharing was approximately 2.9% in preterm, 0.4% term, 0.03% children, more than 0.008% adults.

V is TRBV19 and J is TRBJ1-2, with 8 bases aligning to TRBD1. The sequencing sample was made of naive CD8+ T cells from blood. The TCR originated in a human donor in good health. CDR3 protein: CASRDRQGYDYGYTF. The CDR3 region has the DNA TGTGCCAGTAGGGACCGACAGGGGTATGACTATGGCTACACCTTC.